Following are 15 T cell receptor beta chains from one sample sequenced in a study of blood T cell repertoires in COVID-19. Data came from immunoSEQ multiplex PCR; TCRdb stores just in-frame clones and leaves some out. This sample has hundreds of thousands of clones; roughly 86% occur once, and the top ten carry more than 2%. What was sequenced was PBMCs or T cells enriched from blood (not recorded which). The receptors were sampled from a woman in her fifties or sixties who had recovered from COVID-19.

The chain uses TRBV10-3 and TRBJ1-1, with TRBD1 matching 7 bases. The germline V gene encodes CDR1 ENHRY and CDR2 SYGVKD. V shed 10 bases, J shed 6 bases, and the junction held 14 bases outside the gene matches. This CDR3 contains 14 residues. In nucleotides, the CDR3 is TGTGCCACGAACCAGGGGGTAGGGTCTGCTGAAGCTTTCTTT. This translates into CATNQGVGSAEAFF.

This clone has more than one count but fewer than ten. The junction differs from germline at one of its ends, possibly a read error. V is TRBV3-1 (or the pseudogene TRBV3-2) and J is TRBJ2-7; the D gene is possibly TRBD1 (6 bases). From germline, CDR1 is LGHDT and CDR2 YNNKEL (reference sequence). This CDR3 is 14 amino acids long. CDR3 coding DNA: TGTGCCAGCAGCAAAGACAGGAACACCTACGAGCAGTACTTC. This translates into CASSKDRNTYEQYF.

The chain uses TRBV6-4 and TRBJ1-2, with 9 bases identical to TRBD1. Trimming took 5 bases from V and 8 from J; bases not matched to a gene: 6. The CDR3 contains 13 residues. The germline V gene has CDR1 MRHNA and CDR2 SNTAGT. The chain's CDR3 is CASSKGQGGGYTF. In nucleotides, the CDR3 is TGTGCCAGCAGTAAGGGACAGGGAGGAGGCTACACCTTC.

The CDR3 reads CASSQQGASETQYF. Written as DNA, the CDR3 is TGTGCCAGTAGCCAACAGGGGGCGAGCGAGACCCAGTACTTC. The rearrangement joins TRBV19 to TRBJ2-5; 9 bases match TRBD1. The CDR3 extends over 14 amino acids. V shed 6 bases, J shed 5 bases, and the junction held 7 bases outside the gene matches. The germline gives CDR1 LNHDA, CDR2 SQIVND (reference sequence).

The chain joins TRBV3-1 (or the pseudogene TRBV3-2) to TRBJ1-2; 7 bases agree with TRBD1. The germline V gene encodes CDR1 LGHDT and CDR2 YNNKEL (reference sequence). V gave up 4 bases and J gave up 4 bases; unmatched junction bases: 6. The CDR3 contains 14 residues. CDR3 protein: CASSPGYRGYGYTF. CDR3 nucleotides: TGTGCCAGCAGCCCAGGCTACAGGGGCTATGGCTACACCTTC.

The J gene is TRBJ2-1, the V gene TRBV11-2; tentative D call: TRBD2 (6 bases). Between the trimmed V and J ends, which lost 5 bases and 0 bases, there was a span of 14 bases. Germline V gene data show CDR1 as SGHAT and CDR2 as FQNNGV. This CDR3 is built from 16 residues. The CDR3 DNA reads as TGTGCCAGCAGCGTAACCGGGGGAAGCTCCTACAATGAGCAGTTCTTC. Translation: CASSVTGGSSYNEQFF.

In its sample, this clone was seen once. The chain employs TRBV20-1 and TRBJ1-2, with TRBD1 matching 8 bases. Germline V CDR1 and CDR2: DFQATT, SNEGSKA (reference sequence). Losses at the gene ends were 3 bases for V and 4 bases for J; bases not matched to a gene: 7. The CDR3 sequence is 14 residues long. CDR3 region: CSASEWTGSYGYTF. The CDR3 DNA reads TGCAGTGCTAGTGAGTGGACAGGGTCCTATGGCTACACCTTC.

The chain has TRBV5-1 and TRBJ1-1, with D perhaps matching TRBD1 (5 bases). The V gene's germline CDR1 is SGHRS and CDR2 YFSETQ. The length of the CDR3 is 14 residues. The germline V and J ends were trimmed by 2 bases and 6 bases, with 14 bases remaining between them. CDR3 DNA: TGCGCCAGCAGCTTAAACTTCCAGGGATCTGAAGCTTTCTTT. This gives the protein CASSLNFQGSEAFF.

V and J are TRBV19 and TRBJ1-1, with unresolved D. Germline assignment: CDR1 LNHDA and CDR2 SQIVND (reference sequence). The V gene lost 6 bases and the J gene lost 6 bases, with 14 bases spanning the gap. The CDR3 runs to 13 residues. CDR3 nucleotides: TGTGCCAGTAGGCAAGGATTGCGGCCTGAAGCTTTCTTT. Its translation is CASRQGLRPEAFF.

The rearrangement joins TRBV18 to TRBJ1-1; no firm D call. The CDR3 totals 14 residues. Looked up from germline, CDR1 is KGHSH and CDR2 is LQKENI. The germline V and J ends were trimmed by 6 bases and 4 bases, with 15 bases remaining between them. The CDR3 spells CASSPRVLGTEAFF. In DNA form, the CDR3 reads TGTGCCAGCTCCCCGAGGGTCCTGGGCACTGAAGCTTTCTTT.

This chain links TRBV7-9 with TRBJ2-5; 8 bases are a match to TRBD1. With V trimmed by 5 bases and J by 5 bases, 4 bases remained unmatched. Germline V gene sequence: CDR1 SEHNR, CDR2 FQNEAQ (reference sequence). The length of the CDR3 is 13 residues. As DNA, the CDR3 is TGTGCCAGCAGCCGGACAGGGTGGGAGACCCAGTACTTC. Its protein product is CASSRTGWETQYF.

The chain is built from TRBV16 and TRBJ1-2; the D gene is possibly TRBD1 (6 bases). The CDR3 totals 13 residues. CDR1 is KGHSY and CDR2 is FQNENV in the germline V gene. Trimming pared 1 base from V and 3 bases from J, leaving 6 bases between. In DNA, the CDR3 is TGTGCCAGCAGCCAATACAGGGACTATGGCTACACCTTC. Translated, it gives CASSQYRDYGYTF. The full variable domain, with the rest looked up from reference TRBV16 and TRBJ1-2, is GEEVAQTPKHLVRGEGQKAKLYCAPIKGHSYVFWYQQVLKNEFKFLISFQNENVFDETGMPKERFSAKCLPNSPCSLEIQATKLEDSAVYFCASSQYRDYGYTFGSGTRLTVV.

CDR3 amino acids: CASSPSARLDTQYF. The CDR3 nucleotides read TGTGCCAGCTCACCCTCCGCTAGGCTGGATACGCAGTATTTT. The chain combines TRBV18 with TRBJ2-3; D call uncertain. Germline lookup yields CDR1 KGHSH and CDR2 LQKENI. Trimming shortened V by 3 bases and J by 6 bases, and 13 bases separated the two germline ends. This CDR3 spans 14 amino acids. The complete variable domain, with remaining parts taken from reference TRBV18 and TRBJ2-3, reads NAGVMQNPRHLVRRRGQEARLRCSPMKGHSHVYWYRQLPEEGLKFMVYLQKENIIDESGMPKERFSAEFPKEGPSILRIQQVVRGDSAAYFCASSPSARLDTQYFGPGTRLTVL.

This sequence joins TRBV7-3 and TRBJ1-2; TRBD1 might be the D (5 bases). Germline values: CDR1 SGHTA, CDR2 FQGTGA. The CDR3 is 15 amino acids. The ends were cut back, 2 bases at V and 2 bases at J, with 12 bases in the middle. The CDR3 spells CASSLLPQANYGYTF. DNA for the CDR3: TGTGCCAGCAGCTTACTCCCACAGGCCAACTATGGCTACACCTTC.

A word on this clone: This sample also contains other DNA sequences that code for the same CDR3. The rearrangement uses TRBV5-1 and TRBJ2-7; D gene uncertain. In germline, CDR1 is SGHRS, CDR2 YFSETQ. This CDR3 has 14 residues. Trimming cost V 0 bases and J 2 bases, with 9 bases left between them. The CDR3, as DNA: TGCGCCAGCAGCTTGGTGGTTAGCCCCTACGAGCAGTACTTC. Translating it yields CASSLVVSPYEQYF. Looking up the rest from reference TRBV5-1 and TRBJ2-7 gives the full variable domain: KAGVTQTPRYLIKTRGQQVTLSCSPISGHRSVSWYQQTPGQGLQFLFEYFSETQRNKGNFPGRFSGRQFSNSRSEMNVSTLELGDSALYLCASSLVVSPYEQYFGPGTRLTVT.